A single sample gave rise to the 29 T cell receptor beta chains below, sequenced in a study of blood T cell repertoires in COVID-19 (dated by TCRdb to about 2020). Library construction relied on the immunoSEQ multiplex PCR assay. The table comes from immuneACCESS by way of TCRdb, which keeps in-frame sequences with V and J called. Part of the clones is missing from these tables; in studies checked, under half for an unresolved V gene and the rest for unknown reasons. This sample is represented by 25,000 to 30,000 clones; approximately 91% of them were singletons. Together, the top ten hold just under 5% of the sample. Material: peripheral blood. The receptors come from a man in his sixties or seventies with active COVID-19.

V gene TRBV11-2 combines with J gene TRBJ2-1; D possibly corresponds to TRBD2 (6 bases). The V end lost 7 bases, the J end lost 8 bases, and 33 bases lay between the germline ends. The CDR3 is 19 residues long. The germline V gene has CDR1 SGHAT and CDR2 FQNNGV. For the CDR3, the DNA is TGTGCCAGCACCGACATTGGAGGGGCGATAGCGAATTCTCCCCATGAGCAGTTCTTC. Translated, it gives CASTDIGGAIANSPHEQFF.

The CDR3 here is CAATPREETQYF. In nucleotides, the CDR3 is TGTGCCGCAACCCCTCGGGAAGAGACCCAGTACTTC. V is TRBV7-9 and J is TRBJ2-5; D unresolved. The V gene lost 11 bases and the J gene lost 3 bases, with 13 bases spanning the gap. This CDR3 has 12 amino acids. CDR1 SEHNR and CDR2 FQNEAQ come from the germline V gene (reference sequence).

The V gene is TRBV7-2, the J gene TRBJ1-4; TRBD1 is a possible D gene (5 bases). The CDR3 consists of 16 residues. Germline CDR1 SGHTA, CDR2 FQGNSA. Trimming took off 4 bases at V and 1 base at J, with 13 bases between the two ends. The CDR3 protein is CASSSQVLGTNEKLFF. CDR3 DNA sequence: TGTGCCAGCAGCTCACAGGTTCTTGGAACTAATGAAAAACTGTTTTTT.

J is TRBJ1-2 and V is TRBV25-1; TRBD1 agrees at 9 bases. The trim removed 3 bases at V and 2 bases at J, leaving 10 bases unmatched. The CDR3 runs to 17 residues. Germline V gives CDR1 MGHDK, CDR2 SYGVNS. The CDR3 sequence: CASSDFLGTGPNYGYTF. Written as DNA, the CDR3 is TGTGCCAGCAGTGACTTTTTAGGGACAGGGCCCAACTATGGCTACACCTTC.

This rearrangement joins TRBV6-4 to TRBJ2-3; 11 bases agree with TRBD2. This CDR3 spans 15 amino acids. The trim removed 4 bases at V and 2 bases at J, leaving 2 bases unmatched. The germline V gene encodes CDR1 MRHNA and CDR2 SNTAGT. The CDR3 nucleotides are TGTGCCAGCAGTGCTAGCGGGGGGCTCACAGATACGCAGTATTTT. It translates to CASSASGGLTDTQYF.

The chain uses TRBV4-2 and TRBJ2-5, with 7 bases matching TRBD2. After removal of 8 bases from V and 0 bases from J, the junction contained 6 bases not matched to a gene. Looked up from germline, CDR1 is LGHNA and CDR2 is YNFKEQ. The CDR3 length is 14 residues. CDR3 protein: CASWGGTNQETQYF. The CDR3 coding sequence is TGTGCCAGCTGGGGGGGTACGAACCAAGAGACCCAGTACTTC.

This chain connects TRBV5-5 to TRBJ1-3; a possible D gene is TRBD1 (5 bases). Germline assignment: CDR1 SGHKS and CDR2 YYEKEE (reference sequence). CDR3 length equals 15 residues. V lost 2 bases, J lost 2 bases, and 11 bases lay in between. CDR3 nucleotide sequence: TGTGCCAGCAGCTTTTACGGGACTCCTGGAAACACCATATATTTT. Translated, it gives CASSFYGTPGNTIYF. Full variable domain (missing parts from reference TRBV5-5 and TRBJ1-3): DAGVTQSPTHLIKTRGQQVTLRCSPISGHKSVSWYQQVLGQGPQFIFQYYEKEERGRGNFPDRFSARQFPNYSSELNVNALLLGDSALYLCASSFYGTPGNTIYFGEGSWLTVV.

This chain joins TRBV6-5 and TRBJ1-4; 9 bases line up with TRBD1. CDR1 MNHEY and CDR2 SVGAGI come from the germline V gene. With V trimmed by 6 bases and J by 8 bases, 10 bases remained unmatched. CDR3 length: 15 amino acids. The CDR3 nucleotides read TGTGCCAGCAGCCGACGACAGGGGGGTTACGAAAAACTGTTTTTT. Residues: CASSRRQGGYEKLFF.

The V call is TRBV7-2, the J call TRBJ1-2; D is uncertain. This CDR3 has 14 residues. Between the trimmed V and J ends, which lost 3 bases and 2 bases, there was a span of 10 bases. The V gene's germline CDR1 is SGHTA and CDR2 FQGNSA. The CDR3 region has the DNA TGTGCCAGCAGCTTCCGGACGGGAAACTATGGCTACACCTTC. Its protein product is CASSFRTGNYGYTF.

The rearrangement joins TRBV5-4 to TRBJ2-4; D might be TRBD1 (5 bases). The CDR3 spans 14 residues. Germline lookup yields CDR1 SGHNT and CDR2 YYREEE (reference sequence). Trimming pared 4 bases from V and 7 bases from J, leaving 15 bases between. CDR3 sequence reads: CASSRARERNIQYF. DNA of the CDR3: TGTGCCAGCAGCAGAGCCAGGGAAAGGAACATTCAGTACTTC.

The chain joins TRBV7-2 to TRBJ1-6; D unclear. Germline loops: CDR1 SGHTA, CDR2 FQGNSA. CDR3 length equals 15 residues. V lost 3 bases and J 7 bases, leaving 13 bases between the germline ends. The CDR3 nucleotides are TGTGCCAGCAGCTTCATGTGGGCAGAAAATTCACCCCTCCACTTT. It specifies CASSFMWAENSPLHF.

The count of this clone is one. The CDR3 is CASSQGLKEGEAFF. The CDR3 DNA reads TGCGCCAGCAGCCAAGGACTCAAGGAGGGTGAAGCTTTCTTT. The rearrangement uses TRBV4-3 and TRBJ1-1, with unresolved D. CDR3 length equals 14 residues. V was cut by 1 base and J by 7 bases, with 13 bases left in between. CDR1 LGHNA and CDR2 YSLEER come from the germline V gene.

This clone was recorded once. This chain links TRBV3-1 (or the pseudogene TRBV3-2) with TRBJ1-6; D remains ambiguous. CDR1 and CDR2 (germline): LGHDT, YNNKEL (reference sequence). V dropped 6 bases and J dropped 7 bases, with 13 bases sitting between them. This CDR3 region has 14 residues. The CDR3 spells CASRTGIGNSPLHF. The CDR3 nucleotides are TGTGCCAGCAGAACCGGGATAGGGAATTCACCCCTCCACTTT.

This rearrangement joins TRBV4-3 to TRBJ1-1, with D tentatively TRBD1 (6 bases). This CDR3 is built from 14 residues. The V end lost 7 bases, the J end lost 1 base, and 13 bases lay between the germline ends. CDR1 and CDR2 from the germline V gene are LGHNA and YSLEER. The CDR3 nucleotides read TGCGCCAGCAACTCCGGGACATGGAACACTGAAGCTTTCTTT. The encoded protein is CASNSGTWNTEAFF.

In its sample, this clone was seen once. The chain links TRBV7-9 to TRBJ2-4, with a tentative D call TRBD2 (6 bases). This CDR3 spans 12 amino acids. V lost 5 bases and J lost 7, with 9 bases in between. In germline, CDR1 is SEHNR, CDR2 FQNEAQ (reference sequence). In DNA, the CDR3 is TGTGCCAGCAGCGACAGCGGGAACATTCAGTACTTC. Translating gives CASSDSGNIQYF.

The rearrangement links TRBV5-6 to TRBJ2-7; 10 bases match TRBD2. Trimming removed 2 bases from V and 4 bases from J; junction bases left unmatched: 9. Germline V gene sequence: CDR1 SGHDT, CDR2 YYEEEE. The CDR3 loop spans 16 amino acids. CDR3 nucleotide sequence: TGTGCCAGCAGCTTTATACTAGCGGGGACCTCTTACGAGCAGTACTTC. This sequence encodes CASSFILAGTSYEQYF.

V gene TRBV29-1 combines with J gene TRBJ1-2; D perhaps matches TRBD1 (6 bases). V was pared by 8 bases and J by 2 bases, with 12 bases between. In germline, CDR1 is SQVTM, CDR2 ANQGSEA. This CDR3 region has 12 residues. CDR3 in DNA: TGCAGCACCCTGACAGGAAACTATGGCTACACCTTC. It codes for CSTLTGNYGYTF.

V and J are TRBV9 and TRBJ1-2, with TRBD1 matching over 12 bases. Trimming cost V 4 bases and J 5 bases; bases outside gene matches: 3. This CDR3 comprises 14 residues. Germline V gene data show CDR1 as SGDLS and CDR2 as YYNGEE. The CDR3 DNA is TGTGCCAGCAGCCGGGGACAGGGGGCTTATGGCTACACCTTC. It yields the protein CASSRGQGAYGYTF.

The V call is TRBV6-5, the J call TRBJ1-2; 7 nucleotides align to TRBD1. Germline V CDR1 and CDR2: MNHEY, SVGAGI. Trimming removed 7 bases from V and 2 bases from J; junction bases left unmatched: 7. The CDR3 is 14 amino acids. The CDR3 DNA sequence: TGTGCCAGCACCAGGGGGTGGCAGAACTATGGCTACACCTTC. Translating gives CASTRGWQNYGYTF.

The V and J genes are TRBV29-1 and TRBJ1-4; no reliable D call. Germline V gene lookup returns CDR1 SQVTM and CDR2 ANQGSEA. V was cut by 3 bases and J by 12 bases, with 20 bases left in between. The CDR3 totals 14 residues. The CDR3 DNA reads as TGCAGCGTTGAGGGAGCGACGGGGAGTAGGGAACTGTTTTTT. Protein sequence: CSVEGATGSRELFF.

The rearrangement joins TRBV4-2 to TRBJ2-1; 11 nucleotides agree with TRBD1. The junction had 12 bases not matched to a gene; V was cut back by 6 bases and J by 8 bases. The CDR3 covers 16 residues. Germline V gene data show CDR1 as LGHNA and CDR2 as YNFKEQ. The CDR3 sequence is CASSLSGTGGADEQFF. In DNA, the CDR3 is TGTGCCAGCAGTCTTTCCGGGACAGGGGGAGCAGATGAGCAGTTCTTC.

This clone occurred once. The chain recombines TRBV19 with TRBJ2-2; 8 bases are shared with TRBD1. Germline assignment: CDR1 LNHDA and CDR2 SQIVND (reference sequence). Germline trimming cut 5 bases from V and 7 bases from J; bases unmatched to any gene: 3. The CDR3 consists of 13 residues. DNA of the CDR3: TGTGCCAGTAGTCAGACAGGGGTCGGGGAGCTGTTTTTT. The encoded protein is CASSQTGVGELFF. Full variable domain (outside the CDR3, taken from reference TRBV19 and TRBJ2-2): DGGITQSPKYLFRKEGQNVTLSCEQNLNHDAMYWYRQDPGQGLRLIYYSQIVNDFQKGDIAEGYSVSREKKESFPLTVTSAQKNPTAFYLCASSQTGVGELFFGEGSRLTVL.

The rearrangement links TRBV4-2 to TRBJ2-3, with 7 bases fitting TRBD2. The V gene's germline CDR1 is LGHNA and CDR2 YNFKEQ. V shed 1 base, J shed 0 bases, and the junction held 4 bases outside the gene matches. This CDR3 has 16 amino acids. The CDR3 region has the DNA TGTGCCAGCAGCCAAGCGTGGCGGGAGAGCACAGATACGCAGTATTTT. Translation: CASSQAWRESTDTQYF.

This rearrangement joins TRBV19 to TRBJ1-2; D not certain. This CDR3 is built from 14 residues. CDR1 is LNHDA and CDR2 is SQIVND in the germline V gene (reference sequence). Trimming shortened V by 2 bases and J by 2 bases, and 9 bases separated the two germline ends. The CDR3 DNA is TGTGCCAGTAGTATAAGACTAGGAAACTATGGCTACACCTTC. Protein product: CASSIRLGNYGYTF.

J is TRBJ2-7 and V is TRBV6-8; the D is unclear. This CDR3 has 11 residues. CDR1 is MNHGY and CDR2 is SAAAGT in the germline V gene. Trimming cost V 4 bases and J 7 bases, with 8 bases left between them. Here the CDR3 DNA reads TGTGCCAGCAGTTCCCCCCTTGAGCAGTACTTC. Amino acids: CASSSPLEQYF.

The CDR3 nucleotides are TGTGCCAGCAGTTACCCAAACCCAAAGACAGGAATAGCCAAAAACATTCAGTACTTC. It codes for CASSYPNPKTGIAKNIQYF. This sequence joins TRBV6-2 or TRBV6-3 and TRBJ2-4, with D tentatively TRBD1 (6 bases). Germline V lookup: CDR1 MNHEY, CDR2 SVGEGT. Trimming took 2 bases from V and 0 from J, leaving 20 bases between them. The CDR3 sequence is 19 residues long.

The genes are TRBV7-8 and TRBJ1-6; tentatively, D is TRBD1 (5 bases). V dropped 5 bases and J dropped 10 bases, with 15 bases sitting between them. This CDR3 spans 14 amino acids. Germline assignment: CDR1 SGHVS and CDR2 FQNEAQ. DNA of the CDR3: TGTGCCAGCAGCGCCCAAACAGGAACCTCACCCCTCCACTTT. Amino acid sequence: CASSAQTGTSPLHF.

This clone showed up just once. The CDR3 DNA reads TGTGCCAGCAGTTTAAGCGGGGGACCCACAGATACGCAGTATTTT. This translates into CASSLSGGPTDTQYF. This rearrangement joins TRBV27 to TRBJ2-3; the match to TRBD2 covers 8 bases. The CDR3 runs 15 residues. Per the germline V gene, CDR1 is MNHEY and CDR2 is SMNVEV (reference sequence). Trimming took 2 bases from V and 2 from J; bases not matched to a gene: 3.

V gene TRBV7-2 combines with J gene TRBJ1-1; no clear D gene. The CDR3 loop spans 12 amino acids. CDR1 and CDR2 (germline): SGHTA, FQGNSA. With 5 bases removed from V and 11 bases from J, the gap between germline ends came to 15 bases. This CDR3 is CASSARVGVAFF. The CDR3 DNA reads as TGTGCCAGCAGCGCGCGGGTTGGGGTTGCTTTCTTT.